This TCR beta chain was found in a study of cytomegalovirus exposure and HLA in healthy donors. Here immunoSEQ multiplex PCR was the method, and the copy in TCRdb shows in-frame clones only, minus some. The sample gives about 110,000 clones, about 94% of which show up once; around 0.65% is in the top ten. The V gene's germline CDR1 is SEHNR and CDR2 FQNEAQ (reference sequence). There are 14 residues in the CDR3. V lost 5 bases and J 0 bases, leaving 10 bases between the germline ends. Sequencing was performed on PBMCs. The chain links TRBV7-9 to TRBJ1-1; possible D gene TRBD1, 5 bases. This clonotype was sampled from a woman between 18 and 29 years old in good health and CMV-seronegative. The CDR3 here is CASSPSGVNTEAFF. The CDR3 region has the DNA TGTGCCAGCAGCCCCTCGGGGGTGAACACTGAAGCTTTCTTT.